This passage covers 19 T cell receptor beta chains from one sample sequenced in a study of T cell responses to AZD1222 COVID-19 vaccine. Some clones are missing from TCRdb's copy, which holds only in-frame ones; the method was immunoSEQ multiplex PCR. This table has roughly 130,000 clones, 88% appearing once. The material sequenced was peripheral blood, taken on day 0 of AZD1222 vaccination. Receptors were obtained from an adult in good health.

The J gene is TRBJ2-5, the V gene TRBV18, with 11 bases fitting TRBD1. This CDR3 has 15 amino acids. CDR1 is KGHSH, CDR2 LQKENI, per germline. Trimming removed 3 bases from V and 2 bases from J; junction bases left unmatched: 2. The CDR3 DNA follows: TGTGCCAGCTCACCCCGGGACAGGGGGCAAGAGACCCAGTACTTC. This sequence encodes CASSPRDRGQETQYF.

The CDR3: CASSYFLDRGDSPLHF. CDR3 coding DNA: TGTGCCAGCAGTTACTTCCTGGACAGGGGTGATTCACCCCTCCACTTT. The chain links TRBV6-5 to TRBJ1-6, with 9 bases that match TRBD1. The germline V gene encodes CDR1 MNHEY and CDR2 SVGAGI. The CDR3 has 16 residues. V lost 1 base, J lost 8 bases, and 6 bases stayed unmatched.

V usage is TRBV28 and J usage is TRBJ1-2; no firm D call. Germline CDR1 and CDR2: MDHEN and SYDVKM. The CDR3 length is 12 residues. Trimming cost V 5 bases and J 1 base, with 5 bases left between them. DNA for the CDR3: TGTGCCAGCAGTATCAGTAACTATGGCTACACCTTC. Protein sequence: CASSISNYGYTF.

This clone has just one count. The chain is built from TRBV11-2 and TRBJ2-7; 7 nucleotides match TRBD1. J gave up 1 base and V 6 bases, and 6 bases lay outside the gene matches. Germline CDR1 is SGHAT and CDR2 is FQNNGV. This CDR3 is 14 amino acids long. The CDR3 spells CASRGNRGSYEQYF. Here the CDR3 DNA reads TGTGCCAGCAGGGGGAACAGGGGATCCTACGAGCAGTACTTC.

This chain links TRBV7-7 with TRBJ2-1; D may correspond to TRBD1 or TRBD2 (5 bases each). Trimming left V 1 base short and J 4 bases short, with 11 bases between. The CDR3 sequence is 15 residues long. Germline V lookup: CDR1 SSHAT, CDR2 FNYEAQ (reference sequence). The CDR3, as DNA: TGTGCCAGCAGCTTAGAAAGGGGACCATACAATGAGCAGTTCTTC. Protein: CASSLERGPYNEQFF.

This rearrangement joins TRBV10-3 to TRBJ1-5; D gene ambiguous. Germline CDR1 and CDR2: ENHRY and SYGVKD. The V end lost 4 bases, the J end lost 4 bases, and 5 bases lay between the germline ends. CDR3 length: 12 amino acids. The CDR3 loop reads CAISGTNQPQHF. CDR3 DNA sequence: TGTGCCATCAGTGGGACTAATCAGCCCCAGCATTTT.

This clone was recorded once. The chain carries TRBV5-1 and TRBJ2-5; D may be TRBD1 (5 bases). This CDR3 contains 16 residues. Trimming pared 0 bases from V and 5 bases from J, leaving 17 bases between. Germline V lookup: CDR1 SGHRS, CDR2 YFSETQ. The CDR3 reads CASSLDLFRDGETQYF. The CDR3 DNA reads TGCGCCAGCAGCTTGGATCTATTCAGGGATGGGGAGACCCAGTACTTC.

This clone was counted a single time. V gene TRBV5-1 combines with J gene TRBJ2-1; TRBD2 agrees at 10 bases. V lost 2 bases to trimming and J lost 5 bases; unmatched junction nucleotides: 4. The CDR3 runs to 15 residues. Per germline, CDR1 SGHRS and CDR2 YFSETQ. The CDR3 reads CASSFLAGVDNEQFF. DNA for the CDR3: TGCGCCAGCAGCTTCCTAGCGGGAGTGGACAATGAGCAGTTCTTC.

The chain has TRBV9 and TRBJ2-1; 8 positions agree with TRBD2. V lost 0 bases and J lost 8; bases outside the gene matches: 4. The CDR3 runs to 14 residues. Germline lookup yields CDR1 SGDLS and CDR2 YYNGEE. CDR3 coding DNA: TGTGCCAGCAGCGTAGCGGGGGGGATCTATGAGCAGTTCTTC. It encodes CASSVAGGIYEQFF.

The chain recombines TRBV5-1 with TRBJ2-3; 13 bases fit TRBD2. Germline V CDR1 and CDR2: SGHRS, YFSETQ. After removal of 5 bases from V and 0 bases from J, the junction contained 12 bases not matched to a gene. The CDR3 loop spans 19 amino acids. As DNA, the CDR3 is TGCGCCAGCAGATCTCCGGGACTAGCGGGGAAACCTAGCACAGATACGCAGTATTTT. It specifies CASRSPGLAGKPSTDTQYF.

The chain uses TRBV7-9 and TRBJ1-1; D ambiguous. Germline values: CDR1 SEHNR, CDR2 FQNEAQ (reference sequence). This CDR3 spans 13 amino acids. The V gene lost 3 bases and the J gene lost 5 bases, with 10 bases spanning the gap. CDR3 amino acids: CASSFEAGTEAFF. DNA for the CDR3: TGTGCCAGCAGCTTCGAGGCAGGAACTGAAGCTTTCTTT.

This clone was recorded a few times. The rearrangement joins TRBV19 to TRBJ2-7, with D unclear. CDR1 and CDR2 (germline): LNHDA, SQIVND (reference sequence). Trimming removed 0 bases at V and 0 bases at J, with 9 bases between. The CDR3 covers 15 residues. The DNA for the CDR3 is TGTGCCAGTAGTATAGAGGGCGTAAGCTCCTACGAGCAGTACTTC. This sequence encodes CASSIEGVSSYEQYF.

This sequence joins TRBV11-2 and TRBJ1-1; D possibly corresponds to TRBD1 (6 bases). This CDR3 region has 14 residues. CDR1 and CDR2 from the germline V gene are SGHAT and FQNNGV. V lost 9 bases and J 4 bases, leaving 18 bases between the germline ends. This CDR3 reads CASLGGRTSTEAFF. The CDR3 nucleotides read TGTGCCAGTCTAGGGGGTCGGACCAGCACTGAAGCTTTCTTT.

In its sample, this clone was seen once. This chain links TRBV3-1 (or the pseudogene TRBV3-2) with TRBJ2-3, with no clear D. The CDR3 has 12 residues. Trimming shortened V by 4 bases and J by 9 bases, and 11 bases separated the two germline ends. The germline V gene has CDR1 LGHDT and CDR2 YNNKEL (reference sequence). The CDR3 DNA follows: TGTGCCAGCAGCCTTCCGCCCGGGACGCAGTATTTT. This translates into CASSLPPGTQYF.

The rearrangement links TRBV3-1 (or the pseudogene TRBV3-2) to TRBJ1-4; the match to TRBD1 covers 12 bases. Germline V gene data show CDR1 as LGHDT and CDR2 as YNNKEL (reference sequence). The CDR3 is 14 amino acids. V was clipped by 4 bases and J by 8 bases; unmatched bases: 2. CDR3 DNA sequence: TGTGCCAGCAGCCGGGACAGGGGGCGAGAAAAACTGTTTTTT. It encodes CASSRDRGREKLFF.

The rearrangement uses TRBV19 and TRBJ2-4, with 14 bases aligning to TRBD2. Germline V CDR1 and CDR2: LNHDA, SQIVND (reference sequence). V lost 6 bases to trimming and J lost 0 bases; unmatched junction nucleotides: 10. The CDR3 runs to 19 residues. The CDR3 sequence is CASRDPGLAGAIAKNIQYF. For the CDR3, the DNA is TGTGCCAGTAGGGACCCGGGACTAGCGGGAGCGATAGCCAAAAACATTCAGTACTTC.

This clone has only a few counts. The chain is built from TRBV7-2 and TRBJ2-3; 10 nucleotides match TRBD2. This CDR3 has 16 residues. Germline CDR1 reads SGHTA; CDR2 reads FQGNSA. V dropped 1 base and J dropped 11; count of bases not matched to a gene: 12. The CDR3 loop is CASSLGGTSAALGQYF. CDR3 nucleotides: TGTGCCAGCAGCTTAGGAGGGACTAGCGCCGCCCTGGGGCAGTATTTT.

In nucleotides, the CDR3 is TGTGCCAGCAGCATACCGGGAAACTATGGCTACACCTTC. It encodes CASSIPGNYGYTF. This chain joins TRBV7-2 and TRBJ1-2; D remains ambiguous. This CDR3 spans 13 amino acids. Germline CDR1 is SGHTA and CDR2 is FQGNSA. V lost 5 bases to trimming and J lost 2 bases, with 9 bases between them.

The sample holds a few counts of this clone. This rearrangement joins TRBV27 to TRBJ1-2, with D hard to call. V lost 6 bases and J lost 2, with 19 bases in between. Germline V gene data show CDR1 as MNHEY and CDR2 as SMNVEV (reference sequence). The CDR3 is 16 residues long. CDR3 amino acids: CASSPAGWQSNYGYTF. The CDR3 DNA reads TGTGCCAGCAGCCCCGCGGGGTGGCAGAGCAACTATGGCTACACCTTC.